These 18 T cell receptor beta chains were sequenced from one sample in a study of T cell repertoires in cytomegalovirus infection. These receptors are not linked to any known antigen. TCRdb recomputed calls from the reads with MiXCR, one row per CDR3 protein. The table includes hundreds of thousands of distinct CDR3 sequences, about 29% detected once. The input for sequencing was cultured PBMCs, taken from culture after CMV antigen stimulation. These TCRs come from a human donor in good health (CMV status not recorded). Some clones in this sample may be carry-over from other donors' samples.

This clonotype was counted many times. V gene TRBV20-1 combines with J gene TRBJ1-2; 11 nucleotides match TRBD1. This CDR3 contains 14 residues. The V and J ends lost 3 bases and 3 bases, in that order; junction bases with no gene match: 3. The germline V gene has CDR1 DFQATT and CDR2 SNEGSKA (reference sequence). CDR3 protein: CSASRDRGDYGYTF. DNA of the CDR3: TGCAGTGCTAGTAGGGACAGGGGGGACTATGGCTACACCTTC.

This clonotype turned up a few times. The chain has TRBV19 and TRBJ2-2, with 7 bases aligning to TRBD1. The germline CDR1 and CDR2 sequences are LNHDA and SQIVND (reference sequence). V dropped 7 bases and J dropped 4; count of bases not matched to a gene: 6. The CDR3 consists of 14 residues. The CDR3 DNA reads TGTGCCAGTATTTCACAGGGGAGCACCGGGGAGCTGTTTTTT. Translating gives CASISQGSTGELFF. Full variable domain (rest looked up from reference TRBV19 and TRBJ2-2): DGGITQSPKYLFRKEGQNVTLSCEQNLNHDAMYWYRQDPGQGLRLIYYSQIVNDFQKGDIAEGYSVSREKKESFPLTVTSAQKNPTAFYLCASISQGSTGELFFGEGSRLTVL.

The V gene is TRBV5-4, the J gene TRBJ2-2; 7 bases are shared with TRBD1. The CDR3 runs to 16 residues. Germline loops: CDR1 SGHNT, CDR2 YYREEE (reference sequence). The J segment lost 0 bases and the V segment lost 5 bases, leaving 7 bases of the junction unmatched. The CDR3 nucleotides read TGTGCCAGCAGTGGTGAGACAGGGACGAACACCGGGGAGCTGTTTTTT. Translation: CASSGETGTNTGELFF.

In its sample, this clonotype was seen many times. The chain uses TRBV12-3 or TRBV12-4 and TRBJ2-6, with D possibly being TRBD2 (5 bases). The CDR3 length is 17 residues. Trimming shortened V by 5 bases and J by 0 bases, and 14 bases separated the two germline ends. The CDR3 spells CASSPGLGTSGANVLTF. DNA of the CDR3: TGTGCCAGCAGTCCTGGACTGGGAACCTCTGGGGCCAACGTCCTGACTTTC.

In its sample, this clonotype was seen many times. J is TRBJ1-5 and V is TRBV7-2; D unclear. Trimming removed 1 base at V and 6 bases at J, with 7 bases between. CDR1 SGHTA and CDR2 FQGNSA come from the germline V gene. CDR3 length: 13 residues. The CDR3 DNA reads TGTGCCAGCAGCTTAGGCGGGCGTCAGCCCCAGCATTTT. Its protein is CASSLGGRQPQHF.

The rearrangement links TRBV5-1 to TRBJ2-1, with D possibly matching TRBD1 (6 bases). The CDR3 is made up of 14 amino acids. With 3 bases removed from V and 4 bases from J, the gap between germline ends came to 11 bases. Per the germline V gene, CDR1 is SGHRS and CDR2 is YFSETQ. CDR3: CASSSEDRYNEQFF. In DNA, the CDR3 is TGCGCCAGCAGCTCCGAGGACAGATACAATGAGCAGTTCTTC.

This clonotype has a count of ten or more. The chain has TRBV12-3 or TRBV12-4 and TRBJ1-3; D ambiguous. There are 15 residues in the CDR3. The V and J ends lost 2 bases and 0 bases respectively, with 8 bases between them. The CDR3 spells CASSLPQSSGNTIYF. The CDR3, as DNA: TGTGCCAGCAGTTTACCTCAGAGCTCTGGAAACACCATATATTTT.

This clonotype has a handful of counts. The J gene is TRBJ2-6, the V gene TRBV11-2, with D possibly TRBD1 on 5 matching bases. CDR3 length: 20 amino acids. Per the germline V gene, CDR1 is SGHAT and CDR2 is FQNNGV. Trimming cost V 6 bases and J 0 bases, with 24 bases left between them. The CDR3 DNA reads TGTGCCAGCAGGCGTTCCGGGTGGACAACCTTAAGCTCTGGGGCCAACGTCCTGACTTTC. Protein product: CASRRSGWTTLSSGANVLTF.

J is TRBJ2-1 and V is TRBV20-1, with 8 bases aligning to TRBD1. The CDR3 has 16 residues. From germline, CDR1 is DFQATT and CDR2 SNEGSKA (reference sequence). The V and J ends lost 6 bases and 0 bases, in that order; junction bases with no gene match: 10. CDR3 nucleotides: TGCAGTGCCACCCAGGGACAGGCTGGCTCCTACAATGAGCAGTTCTTC. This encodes CSATQGQAGSYNEQFF.

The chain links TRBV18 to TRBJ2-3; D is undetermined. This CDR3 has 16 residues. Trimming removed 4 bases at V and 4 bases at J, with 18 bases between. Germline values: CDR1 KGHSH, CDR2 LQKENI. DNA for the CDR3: TGTGCCAGCTCACTTCGAGGACGGGCGGTCCCAGATACGCAGTATTTT. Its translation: CASSLRGRAVPDTQYF.

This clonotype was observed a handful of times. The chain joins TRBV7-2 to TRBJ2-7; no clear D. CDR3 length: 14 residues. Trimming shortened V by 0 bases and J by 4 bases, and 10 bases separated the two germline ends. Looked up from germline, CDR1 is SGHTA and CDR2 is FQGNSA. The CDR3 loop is CASSLAHPSYEQYF. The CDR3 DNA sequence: TGTGCCAGCAGCTTAGCACACCCCTCGTACGAGCAGTACTTC.

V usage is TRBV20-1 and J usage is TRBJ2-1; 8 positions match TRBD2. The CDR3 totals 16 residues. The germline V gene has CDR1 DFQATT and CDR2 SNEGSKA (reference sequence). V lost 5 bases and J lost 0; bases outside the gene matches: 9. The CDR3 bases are TGCAGTGCTCACACACTAACTAGCGGCTCCTACAATGAGCAGTTCTTC. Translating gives CSAHTLTSGSYNEQFF.

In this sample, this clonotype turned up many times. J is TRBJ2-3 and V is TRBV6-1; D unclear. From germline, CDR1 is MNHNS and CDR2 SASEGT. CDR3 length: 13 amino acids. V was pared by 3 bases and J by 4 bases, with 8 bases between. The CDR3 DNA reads TGTGCCAGCAGTGAGCACATCGCAGATACGCAGTATTTT. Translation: CASSEHIADTQYF.

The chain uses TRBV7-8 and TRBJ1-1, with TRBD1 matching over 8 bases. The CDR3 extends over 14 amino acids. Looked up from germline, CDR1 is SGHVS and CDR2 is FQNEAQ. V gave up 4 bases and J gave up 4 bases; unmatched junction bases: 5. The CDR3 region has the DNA TGTGCCAGCAGCTCGGACAGGGTTTCCACTGAAGCTTTCTTT. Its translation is CASSSDRVSTEAFF.

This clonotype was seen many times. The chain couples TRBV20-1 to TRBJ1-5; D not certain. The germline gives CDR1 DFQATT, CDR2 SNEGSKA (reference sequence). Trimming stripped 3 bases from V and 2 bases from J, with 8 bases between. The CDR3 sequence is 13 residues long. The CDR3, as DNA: TGCAGTGCTAGTCGGCAGGGCAATCAGCCCCAGCATTTT. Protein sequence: CSASRQGNQPQHF.

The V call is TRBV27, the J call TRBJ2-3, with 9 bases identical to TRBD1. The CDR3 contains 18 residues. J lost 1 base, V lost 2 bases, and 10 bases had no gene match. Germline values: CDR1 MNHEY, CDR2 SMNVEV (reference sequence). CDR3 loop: CASSLIKTGGGGTDTQYF. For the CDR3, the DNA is TGTGCCAGCAGTTTAATTAAAACAGGGGGCGGCGGCACAGATACGCAGTATTTT.

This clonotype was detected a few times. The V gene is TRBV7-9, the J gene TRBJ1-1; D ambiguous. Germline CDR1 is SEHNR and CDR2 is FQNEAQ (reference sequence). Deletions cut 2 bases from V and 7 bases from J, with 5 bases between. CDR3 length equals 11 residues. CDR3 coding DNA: TGTGCCAGCAGCTTAAGTCTTGAAGCTTTCTTT. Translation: CASSLSLEAFF.

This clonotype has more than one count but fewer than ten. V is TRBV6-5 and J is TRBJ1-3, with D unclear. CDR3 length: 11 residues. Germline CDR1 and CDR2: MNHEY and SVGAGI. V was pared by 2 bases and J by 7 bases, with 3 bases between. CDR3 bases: TGTGCCAGCAGTTACATGAACACCATATATTTT. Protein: CASSYMNTIYF.